The 2 T cell receptor beta chains reported below all come from one sample, sequenced in a study of T-cell reconstitution after alpha-beta-depleted transplantation in children. The library targeted TCRbeta and was prepared with unique molecular identifiers. TCRdb re-analysed the PCR reads in MiXCR, keeping a single row per CDR3 protein. The table has hundreds of thousands of distinct CDR3 sequences, over 15% seen once. Source: PBMCs from the stem cell graft donor, taken from the stem cell graft. The origin of the receptors is a human donor who donated a stem cell graft to a child with acute myeloid leukemia.

In this sample, this clonotype turned up many times. The chain recombines TRBV20-1 with TRBJ2-5; the D is unclear. V lost 0 bases and J 4 bases, leaving 15 bases between the germline ends. Per germline, CDR1 DFQATT and CDR2 SNEGSKA (reference sequence). This CDR3 region has 15 residues. CDR3 protein: CSARESSPVGETQYF. As DNA, the CDR3 is TGCAGTGCTAGAGAATCTTCCCCGGTCGGAGAGACCCAGTACTTC.

This clonotype was detected many times. V and J are TRBV20-1 and TRBJ2-3; D perhaps matches TRBD2 (5 bases). V was clipped by 6 bases and J by 3 bases, with 10 bases between them. The CDR3 totals 12 residues. Germline assignment: CDR1 DFQATT and CDR2 SNEGSKA (reference sequence). The CDR3 bases are TGCAGTGCCCTGGGAGCAACAGATACGCAGTATTTT. Translated: CSALGATDTQYF.